The 26 T cell receptor beta chains reported below all come from one sample, sequenced in a study of T cells in Graves' hyperthyroidism and ophthalmopathy. The investigators amplified TCR beta CDR3 regions from RNA transcripts. The HTBI primer set served for first-round RT-PCR of the TCR CDR3. One entry per CDR3 protein results from TCRdb running MiXCR on the multiplex PCR reads. This table has roughly 280,000 distinct CDR3 sequences, over 20% appearing once. The sequenced sample consisted of blood. The origin of the receptors is a young man with Graves' ophthalmopathy.

As concerns this clonotype: Relative to the germline gene, one junction end is altered; a read error may explain this. The rearrangement uses TRBV9 and TRBJ2-1; 7 positions match TRBD2. The CDR3 loop spans 17 amino acids. Per the germline V gene, CDR1 is SGDLS and CDR2 is YYNGEE. The DNA of the CDR3 is TGTGCCAGCGGGAGGGGTCGTACCCGTGGTTCCTACAGTGAGCAGTTCTTC. Protein product: CASGRGRTRGSYSEQFF.

This clonotype has at least ten counts. J is TRBJ2-3 and V is TRBV12-3 or TRBV12-4, with D possibly TRBD2 on 6 matching bases. Trimming took off 3 bases at V and 5 bases at J, with 15 bases between the two ends. There are 15 residues in the CDR3. The CDR3 is CASSLGTLSGDTQYF. The CDR3 coding sequence is TGTGCCAGCAGTTTGGGGACTCTCTCTGGAGATACGCAGTATTTT.

The chain combines TRBV19 with TRBJ1-4; D ambiguous. V was cut by 4 bases and J by 7 bases, with 16 bases left in between. The CDR3 covers 15 residues. Germline V gene data show CDR1 as LNHDA and CDR2 as SQIVND (reference sequence). In DNA, the CDR3 is TGTGCCAGTAGTACCCGGACCCAACGGAGTGAAAAACTGTTTTTT. Translated: CASSTRTQRSEKLFF. Complete variable domain (other parts from reference TRBV19 and TRBJ1-4): DGGITQSPKYLFRKEGQNVTLSCEQNLNHDAMYWYRQDPGQGLRLIYYSQIVNDFQKGDIAEGYSVSREKKESFPLTVTSAQKNPTAFYLCASSTRTQRSEKLFFGSGTQLSVL.

This clonotype was observed a few times. This chain uses TRBV25-1 with TRBJ2-1; D tentatively fits TRBD1 or TRBD2 (5 bases each). Deletions cut 1 base from V and 6 bases from J, with 16 bases between. CDR1 is MGHDK, CDR2 SYGVNS, per germline. The CDR3 runs 16 residues. CDR3 protein: CASSESQLGVRNEQFF. As DNA, the CDR3 is TGTGCCAGCAGTGAATCACAATTGGGGGTTCGCAATGAGCAGTTCTTC.

This clonotype was seen many times. V gene TRBV3-1 combines with J gene TRBJ2-5, with 9 nucleotides matching TRBD2. This CDR3 comprises 16 residues. V shed 4 bases and J 1 base; nucleotides not matched to a gene: 7. CDR1 is LGHDT, CDR2 YNNKEL, per germline (reference sequence). CDR3 in DNA: TGTGCCAGCAGCCCTGGACTAGCGTCAATCCAAGAGACCCAGTACTTC. It encodes CASSPGLASIQETQYF.

The V gene is TRBV6-1, the J gene TRBJ1-2; D remains ambiguous. The length of the CDR3 is 16 residues. Germline lookup yields CDR1 MNHNS and CDR2 SASEGT. V gave up 5 bases and J gave up 1 base, with 17 bases separating them. In nucleotides, the CDR3 is TGTGCCAGCAGTTCCCCTGGAAAGATACTTAACTATGGCTACACCTTC. Translating gives CASSSPGKILNYGYTF.

There are many counts of this clonotype. The chain has TRBV3-1 and TRBJ2-3; 7 bases are a match to TRBD1. The CDR3 extends over 16 amino acids. CDR1 and CDR2 from the germline V gene are LGHDT and YNNKEL (reference sequence). V shed 1 base, J shed 2 bases, and the junction held 6 bases outside the gene matches. DNA of the CDR3: TGTGCCAGCAGCCAAGCCCGGACAGGAGCCACAGATACGCAGTATTTT. Its translation is CASSQARTGATDTQYF.

The table lists this clonotype with a few counts. This sequence joins TRBV6-2 or TRBV6-3 and TRBJ1-5; unclear D gene. This CDR3 has 13 residues. Germline loops: CDR1 MNHEY, CDR2 SVGEGT. Trimming took 4 bases from V and 7 from J, leaving 11 bases between them. The CDR3 here is CASSFAVQQPQHF. CDR3 bases: TGTGCCAGCAGTTTCGCGGTTCAACAGCCCCAGCATTTT.

The rearrangement joins TRBV7-2 to TRBJ1-1, with D hard to call. V shed 4 bases and J shed 8 bases, with 14 bases lying between them. The CDR3 consists of 13 residues. The germline gives CDR1 SGHTA, CDR2 FQGNSA. The CDR3: CASSSRPGEEAFF. Written as DNA, the CDR3 is TGTGCCAGCAGCTCCCGGCCGGGAGAGGAAGCTTTCTTT.

On this clonotype itself: One junction end disagrees with the germline gene, perhaps due to a read error. This chain links TRBV15 with TRBJ2-5, with a weak D call TRBD1 (7 bases). Germline CDR1 LNHNV, CDR2 YYDKDF (reference sequence). The CDR3 length is 16 residues. The CDR3 loop reads CVTSRVGSGGGETQYF. The CDR3, as DNA: TGTGTCACCAGCAGAGTAGGGTCAGGGGGAGGAGAGACCCAGTACTTC.

In this sample, this clonotype turned up a few times. V and J are TRBV29-1 and TRBJ2-3; 7 bases match TRBD1. Per the germline V gene, CDR1 is SQVTM and CDR2 is ANQGSEA. Losses at the gene ends were 5 bases for V and 1 base for J; bases not matched to a gene: 6. The CDR3 is made up of 14 amino acids. CDR3 sequence: CSVMTGLRTDTQYF. The CDR3 nucleotides read TGCAGCGTTATGACAGGGCTGCGCACAGATACGCAGTATTTT.

This clonotype was picked up many times. The rearrangement uses TRBV3-1 and TRBJ2-7; weak D call: TRBD1 (6 bases). V shed 2 bases and J shed 7 bases, with 18 bases lying between them. Germline CDR1 reads LGHDT; CDR2 reads YNNKEL (reference sequence). The CDR3 consists of 15 residues. The CDR3 coding sequence is TGTGCCAGCAGCCAAAAACCCCCCCCTCAGGGGGAGCAGTACTTC. Protein: CASSQKPPPQGEQYF.

CDR3: CATSDSRSTDTQYF. DNA of the CDR3: TGTGCCACCAGTGATTCGAGGAGCACAGATACGCAGTATTTT. This sequence joins TRBV24-1 and TRBJ2-3; D ambiguous. Trimming removed 2 bases at V and 0 bases at J, with 5 bases between. The germline V gene has CDR1 KGHDR and CDR2 SFDVKD. There are 14 residues in the CDR3.

This chain links TRBV28 with TRBJ2-3, with TRBD2 matching over 13 bases. The CDR3 is 17 amino acids. Germline V CDR1 and CDR2: MDHEN, SYDVKM. J gave up 1 base and V 4 bases, and 5 bases lay outside the gene matches. The CDR3 sequence is CASSSLAGGFGTDTQYF. The DNA for the CDR3 is TGTGCCAGCAGTTCACTAGCGGGAGGGTTTGGCACAGATACGCAGTATTTT.

This clonotype was observed a handful of times. A read error is possible here, since a much larger clone lies one base away. This rearrangement joins TRBV12-3 or TRBV12-4 to TRBJ1-2; tentatively, D is TRBD1 (6 bases). CDR3 length equals 15 residues. V lost 4 bases and J lost 2, with 14 bases in between. The chain's CDR3 is CASSSAGAINYGYTF. DNA for the CDR3: TGTGCCAGCAGTTCAGCAGGGGCTATCAACTATGGCTACACCTTC.

In its sample, this clonotype was seen a few times. The chain has TRBV11-1 and TRBJ1-2; 9 bases line up with TRBD1. CDR1 and CDR2 from the germline V gene are SGHAT and FQDESV (reference sequence). With V trimmed by 3 bases and J by 8 bases, 1 base remained unmatched. This CDR3 contains 12 residues. The CDR3 bases are TGTGCCAGCAGCTTGACAGGGGGAGGCTACACCTTC. As protein: CASSLTGGGYTF. Supplemented by reference TRBV11-1 and TRBJ1-2, the full variable domain reads EAEVAQSPRYKITEKSQAVAFWCDPISGHATLYWYRQILGQGPELLVQFQDESVVDDSQLPKDRFSAERLKGVDSTLKIQPAELGDSAMYLCASSLTGGGYTFGSGTRLTVV.

This clonotype was counted many times. This sequence joins TRBV11-2 and TRBJ1-4, with a possible D match to TRBD1 (6 bases). This CDR3 is built from 12 residues. Germline loops: CDR1 SGHAT, CDR2 FQNNGV. V lost 0 bases to trimming and J lost 10 bases, with 6 bases between them. CDR3 coding DNA: TGTGCCAGCAGCTTAGAGGGGGCAAAACTGTTTTTT. Translated: CASSLEGAKLFF.

The sample holds a few counts of this clonotype. The chain employs TRBV2 and TRBJ1-5; D unclear. Trimming stripped 0 bases from V and 4 bases from J, with 4 bases between. CDR3 size: 13 residues. CDR1 is SNHLY and CDR2 is FYNNEI in the germline V gene. In DNA form, the CDR3 reads TGTGCCAGCAGTGAAGCCGGAAATCAGCCCCAGCATTTT. Encoded protein: CASSEAGNQPQHF.

A word on this clonotype: Compared with germline, one end of the junction differs, possibly owing to a read error. The rearrangement uses TRBV5-1 and TRBJ1-2; D call uncertain. Germline V gene lookup returns CDR1 SGHRS and CDR2 YFSETQ. There are 14 residues in the CDR3. The CDR3 reads CASSLESANHGYTF. The CDR3 DNA sequence: TGCGCCAGCAGCTTGGAGTCGGCTAACCATGGCTACACCTTC.

There are many counts of this clonotype. As DNA, the CDR3 is TGTGCCAGCACCCGGAACCTCCAAGAGACCCAGTACTTC. This encodes CASTRNLQETQYF. The chain is built from TRBV6-1 and TRBJ2-5; D gene uncertain. The ends were cut back, 7 bases at V and 1 base at J, with 10 bases in the middle. CDR3 length: 13 amino acids. Germline-derived CDR1 and CDR2 are MNHNS and SASEGT.

This chain connects TRBV29-1 to TRBJ1-3, with D unresolved. CDR3 length: 15 residues. CDR1 and CDR2 from the germline V gene are SQVTM and ANQGSEA. Trimming removed 7 bases from V and 0 bases from J, with 16 bases in between. CDR3 sequence reads: CSASLFGASGNTIYF. CDR3 nucleotides: TGCAGCGCTTCCCTTTTTGGAGCCTCTGGAAACACCATATATTTT. The whole variable domain, remainder taken from reference TRBV29-1 and TRBJ1-3, is SAVISQKPSRDICQRGTSLTIQCQVDSQVTMMFWYRQQPGQSLTLIATANQGSEATYESGFVIDKFPISRPNLTFSTLTVSNMSPEDSSIYLCSASLFGASGNTIYFGEGSWLTVV.

This clonotype was detected many times. This sequence joins TRBV5-8 and TRBJ2-3; 14 nucleotides match TRBD2. With 0 bases clipped from V and 0 bases from J, the junction kept 3 bases outside the gene matches. The length of the CDR3 is 18 residues. Per the germline V gene, CDR1 is SGHTS and CDR2 is YDEGEE. CDR3: CASSLGTSGRSSTDTQYF. In DNA form, the CDR3 reads TGTGCCAGCAGCTTGGGGACTAGCGGGAGGTCTAGCACAGATACGCAGTATTTT.

The chain carries TRBV7-2 and TRBJ1-5; no clear D. Between the trimmed V and J ends, which lost 7 bases and 0 bases, there was a span of 7 bases. CDR3 size: 13 residues. From germline, CDR1 is SGHTA and CDR2 FQGNSA. In nucleotides, the CDR3 is TGTGCCAGCACCTACACTAGCAATCAGCCCCAGCATTTT. As protein: CASTYTSNQPQHF.

This clonotype occurred a few times. One junction end disagrees with the germline gene, perhaps due to a read error. CDR3 DNA sequence: TGTGCCAGCAGCTTAGGACAGAGGAACGCTGAAGCTTTCTTT. Encoded protein: CASSLGQRNAEAFF. The V and J genes are TRBV7-8 and TRBJ1-1, with D maybe TRBD1 (5 bases). Per the germline V gene, CDR1 is SGHVS and CDR2 is FQNEAQ. This CDR3 is 14 amino acids long.

This clonotype has more than one count but fewer than ten. This chain joins TRBV11-3 and TRBJ1-3; no definite D call. V dropped 6 bases and J dropped 4 bases, with 13 bases sitting between them. The CDR3 contains 14 residues. Per the germline V gene, CDR1 is SGHNT and CDR2 is YENEEA. CDR3 sequence reads: CASRNYRLGNTIYF. CDR3 DNA: TGTGCCAGCAGAAATTATCGACTCGGAAACACCATATATTTT.

This chain links TRBV5-1 with TRBJ2-7, with TRBD1 matching over 8 bases. Germline CDR1 and CDR2: SGHRS and YFSETQ. The CDR3 has 13 amino acids. J lost 6 bases, V lost 5 bases, and 7 bases had no gene match. CDR3 coding DNA: TGCGCCAGCAGTCGGACAGGGTCAGGCGAGCAGTACTTC. Protein sequence: CASSRTGSGEQYF.